This is a list of T cell receptor beta chains from one sample in a study of shared clonotypes between healthy human individuals. The assay was immunoSEQ multiplex PCR, and TCRdb's table has in-frame clones only and misses some. This sample has around 600,000 clones; around 97% occur once, and the top ten carry around 0.057%. Sequencing input: naive CD4+ T cells sorted from blood. The receptors were gathered from a woman in her twenties or thirties in good health. Both conserved end residues are part of each CDR3. A D gene is named only where the DNA matches it firmly. The size entry is marked missing in some rows and otherwise reads once, few, many or a size class.

cdr3_length j_call v_call d_call clone_size cdr3_aa cdr3_nt
13 TRBJ1-1 TRBV7-2 - - CASTLLVNTEAFF TGTGCCAGCACCCTGTTGGTGAACACTGAAGCTTTCTTT
15 TRBJ2-1 TRBV7-2 TRBD2 - CASSSGLARYNEQFF TGTGCCAGCAGCTCGGGACTAGCGCGCTACAATGAGCAGTTCTTC
15 TRBJ1-2 TRBV10-3 TRBD1 - CAISESGRGQVGYTF TGTGCCATCAGTGAGTCGGGCAGGGGGCAGGTTGGCTACACCTTC
17 TRBJ2-7 TRBV5-1 - - CASSSAPHDRIPYEQYF TGCGCCAGCAGCTCGGCACCTCATGACAGGATACCCTACGAGCAGTACTTC
14 TRBJ1-2 TRBV4-1 TRBD1 - CASSQPGQLNGYTF TGCGCCAGCAGCCAACCGGGACAGTTGAATGGCTACACCTTC
15 TRBJ2-7 TRBV6-5 - - CASSYSMDSGIEQYF TGTGCCAGCAGTTACTCGATGGACAGTGGCATCGAGCAGTACTTC
14 TRBJ2-5 TRBV5-6 TRBD2 - CASSFRGSSETQYF TGTGCCAGCAGCTTCCGCGGGAGTTCAGAGACCCAGTACTTC
15 TRBJ2-5 TRBV7-9 TRBD1 - CASSPTDRDPKTQYF TGTGCCAGCAGCCCCACCGACAGGGACCCCAAGACCCAGTACTTC
17 TRBJ2-7 TRBV5-8 - - CASSQVGMGRNSYEQYF TGTGCCAGCAGCCAAGTCGGAATGGGACGGAACTCCTACGAGCAGTACTTC
12 TRBJ2-4 TRBV5-1 - - CASSFEGNIQYF TGCGCCAGCAGCTTCGAGGGAAACATTCAGTACTTC
17 TRBJ2-2 TRBV9 - - CASSPGITPSNTGELFF TGTGCCAGCAGCCCCGGCATTACCCCCTCGAACACCGGGGAGCTGTTTTTT
13 TRBJ1-2 TRBV29-1 - - CSPTGRPTYGYTF TGCAGCCCAACCGGAAGGCCGACCTATGGCTACACCTTC
16 TRBJ1-2 TRBV27 - - CASGDGRSRANYGYTF TGTGCCAGCGGGGATGGCAGGAGTAGGGCTAACTATGGCTACACCTTC
19 TRBJ2-2 TRBV11-2 TRBD2 - CASSLDLARRAGEGGELFF TGTGCCAGCAGCTTAGATCTTGCGCGCAGAGCGGGAGAAGGCGGGGAGCTGTTTTTT
16 TRBJ2-3 TRBV15 - - CATSRDREGRTDTQYF TGTGCCACCAGCAGAGATCGTGAGGGGAGGACAGATACGCAGTATTTT
15 TRBJ1-6 TRBV7-9 TRBD1 - CASSLRTGVDSPLHF TGTGCCAGCAGCTTAAGGACAGGAGTGGATTCACCCCTCCACTTT
12 TRBJ1-4 TRBV5-1 - - CASSFPGEKLFF TGCGCCAGCAGCTTTCCGGGGGAAAAACTGTTTTTT
13 TRBJ2-3 TRBV5-1 - - CASSLPGTDTQYF TGCGCCAGCAGCTTGCCTGGCACAGATACGCAGTATTTT
15 TRBJ1-2 TRBV7-3 TRBD1 once CASSQAPGQGYGYTF TGTGCCAGCAGCCAAGCCCCGGGACAGGGCTATGGCTACACCTTC
13 TRBJ1-1 TRBV4-1 - - CASSQVLGARAFF TGCGCCAGCAGCCAAGTATTAGGGGCGCGAGCTTTCTTT
15 TRBJ2-7 TRBV28 - - CASSFWGAGTYEQYF TGTGCCAGCAGTTTTTGGGGGGCTGGAACCTACGAGCAGTACTTC
14 TRBJ2-3 TRBV18 - - CASSPKRYTDTQYF TGTGCCAGCTCACCGAAACGGTACACAGATACGCAGTATTTT
14 TRBJ2-7 TRBV21-1 - few CASSANRAAYEQYF TGTGCCAGCAGCGCCAACAGGGCCGCGTACGAGCAGTACTTC
14 TRBJ2-3 TRBV5-4 - - CASSSSGGTDTQYF TGTGCCAGCAGCTCCTCGGGGGGCACAGATACGCAGTATTTT
16 TRBJ2-3 TRBV7-8 TRBD2 once CASTLQAGGNTDTQYF TGTGCCAGCACCCTCCAAGCGGGAGGGAACACAGATACGCAGTATTTT
13 TRBJ2-7 TRBV4-2 - - CASSQVEGPEQYF TGTGCCAGCAGCCAAGTTGAAGGGCCCGAGCAGTACTTC
15 TRBJ2-7 TRBV18 TRBD1 - CASSARDRLSYEQYF TGTGCCAGCTCAGCCAGGGACAGACTCTCCTACGAGCAGTACTTC
14 TRBJ2-1 TRBV12-5 - once CASAPGGQPNEQFF TGTGCTAGTGCCCCCGGGGGACAGCCCAATGAGCAGTTCTTC
13 TRBJ1-2 TRBV28 - once CASSSVPAGGYTF TGTGCCAGCAGTTCCGTACCGGCGGGTGGCTACACCTTC